This entry features one TCR beta chain sequence. The V gene end was trimmed by 6 bases and the J gene end by 10 bases; junction bases not matched to a gene: 9. Germline V CDR1 and CDR2: SGHAT, FQNNGV. This CDR3 has 13 amino acids. The assay was immunoSEQ multiplex PCR, and TCRdb's table has in-frame clones only and misses some. This table holds around 140,000 clones, just over 90% found once. This sample is drawn from a study of T cell responses to AZD1222 COVID-19 vaccine. Material: peripheral blood, obtained on day 0 of AZD1222 vaccination. This rearrangement joins TRBV11-2 to TRBJ2-7, with 10 bases lining up with TRBD2. The TCR originated in an adult in good health. This CDR3 reads CASSFPGLAKQYF. The DNA for the CDR3 is TGTGCCAGCAGTTTTCCGGGACTAGCGAAACAGTACTTC.